This TCR beta chain was captured in a study of naive and memory T cell subsets. In this sample, this clonotype turned up many times. Ligated cDNA underwent four rounds of PCR with nested alpha and beta constant region primers and SP2. Reverse transcription of blood and skin TCR RNA was primed at alpha and beta constant regions. TCRdb redid the calling of the 5' RACE reads with MiXCR, one entry per CDR3 protein. The sample comprises around 30,000 distinct CDR3 sequences, about a sixth of which are singletons, and 2.6% rests with the top ten. TCR cDNA received a 3' ligated oligonucleotide that carried a UMI. Whole-blood samples were under 3 ml of peripheral blood from healthy adult volunteers. Reverse transcription used DNase-treated unsorted total RNA, aiming for roughly 1 to 1,100 ng. Germline V CDR1 and CDR2: DFQATT, SNEGSKA (reference sequence). Trimming took 0 bases from V and 7 from J, leaving 16 bases between them. This CDR3 has 15 amino acids.

The chain joins TRBV20-1 to TRBJ2-1; D unclear. This receptor was identified in a female donor in good health. The CDR3 DNA follows: TGCAGTGCTAGAGATCTGTGGCAGAAGGTGAATGAGCAGTTCTTC. Protein sequence: CSARDLWQKVNEQFF.